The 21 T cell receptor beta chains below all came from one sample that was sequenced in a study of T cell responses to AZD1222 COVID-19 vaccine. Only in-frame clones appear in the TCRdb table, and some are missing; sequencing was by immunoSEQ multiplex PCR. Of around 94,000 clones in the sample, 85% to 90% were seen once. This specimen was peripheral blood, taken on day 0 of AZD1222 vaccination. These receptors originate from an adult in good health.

CDR3 loop: CASSLPRRLGNTIYF. CDR3 sequence (DNA): TGTGCCAGCAGCTTGCCCCGGAGGCTCGGAAACACCATATATTTT. The chain combines TRBV7-9 with TRBJ1-3; D remains unclear. V shed 3 bases and J shed 4 bases, with 13 bases lying between them. Germline assignment: CDR1 SEHNR and CDR2 FQNEAQ (reference sequence). This CDR3 is 15 amino acids long.

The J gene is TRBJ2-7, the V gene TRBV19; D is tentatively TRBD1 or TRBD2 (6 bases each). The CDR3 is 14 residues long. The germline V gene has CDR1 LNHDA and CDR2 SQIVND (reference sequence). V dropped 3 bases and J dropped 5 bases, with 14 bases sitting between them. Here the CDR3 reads CASSMRGTLDEQYF. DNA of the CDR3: TGTGCCAGTAGTATGAGGGGGACTCTCGACGAGCAGTACTTC.

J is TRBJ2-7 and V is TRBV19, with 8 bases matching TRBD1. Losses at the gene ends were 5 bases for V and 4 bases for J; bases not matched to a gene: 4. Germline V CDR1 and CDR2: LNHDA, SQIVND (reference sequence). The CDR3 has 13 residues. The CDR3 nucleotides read TGTGCCAGTAGTCGAGACAGGGGTTACGAGCAGTACTTC. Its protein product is CASSRDRGYEQYF. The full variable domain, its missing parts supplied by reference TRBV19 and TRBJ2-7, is DGGITQSPKYLFRKEGQNVTLSCEQNLNHDAMYWYRQDPGQGLRLIYYSQIVNDFQKGDIAEGYSVSREKKESFPLTVTSAQKNPTAFYLCASSRDRGYEQYFGPGTRLTVT.

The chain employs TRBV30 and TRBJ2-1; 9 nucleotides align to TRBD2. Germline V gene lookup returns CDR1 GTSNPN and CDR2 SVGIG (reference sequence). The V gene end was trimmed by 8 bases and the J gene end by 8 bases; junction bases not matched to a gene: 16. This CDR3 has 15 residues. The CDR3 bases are TGTGCCAGGGGAAGCGGGGGGTCCTGGGAGTATGAGCAGTTCTTC. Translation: CARGSGGSWEYEQFF.

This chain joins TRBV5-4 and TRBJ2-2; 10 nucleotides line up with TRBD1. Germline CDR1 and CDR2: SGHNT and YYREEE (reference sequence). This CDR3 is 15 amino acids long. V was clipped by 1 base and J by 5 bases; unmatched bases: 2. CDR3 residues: CASSLRTGGTGELFF. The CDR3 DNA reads TGTGCCAGCAGCTTGAGGACAGGGGGAACCGGGGAGCTGTTTTTT.

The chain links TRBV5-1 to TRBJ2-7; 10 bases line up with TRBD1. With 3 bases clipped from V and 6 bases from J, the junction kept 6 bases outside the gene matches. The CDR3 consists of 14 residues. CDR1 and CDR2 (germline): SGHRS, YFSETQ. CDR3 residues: CASSWGTGAVEQYF. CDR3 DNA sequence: TGCGCCAGCAGCTGGGGGACAGGGGCAGTCGAGCAGTACTTC.

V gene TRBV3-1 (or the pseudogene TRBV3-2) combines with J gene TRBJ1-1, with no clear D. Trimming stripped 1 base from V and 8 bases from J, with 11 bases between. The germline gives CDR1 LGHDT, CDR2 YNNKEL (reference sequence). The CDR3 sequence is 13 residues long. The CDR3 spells CASSQGAPYEAFF. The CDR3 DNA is TGTGCCAGCAGCCAAGGGGCCCCTTACGAAGCTTTCTTT.

The CDR3 bases are TGTGCCAGCAGTTACTCCCGGGGCAGGATGGACACTGAAGCTTTCTTT. It is translated as CASSYSRGRMDTEAFF. This chain uses TRBV6-2 or TRBV6-3 with TRBJ1-1, with a possible D match to TRBD1 (5 bases). V shed 0 bases and J shed 3 bases, with 14 bases lying between them. CDR3 length: 16 residues. CDR1 is MNHEY and CDR2 is SVGEGT in the germline V gene.

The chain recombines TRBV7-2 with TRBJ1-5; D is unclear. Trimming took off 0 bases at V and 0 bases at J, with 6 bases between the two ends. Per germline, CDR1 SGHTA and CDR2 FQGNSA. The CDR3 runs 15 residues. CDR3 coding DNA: TGTGCCAGCAGCTTAGCCGCTTATAGCAATCAGCCCCAGCATTTT. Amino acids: CASSLAAYSNQPQHF.

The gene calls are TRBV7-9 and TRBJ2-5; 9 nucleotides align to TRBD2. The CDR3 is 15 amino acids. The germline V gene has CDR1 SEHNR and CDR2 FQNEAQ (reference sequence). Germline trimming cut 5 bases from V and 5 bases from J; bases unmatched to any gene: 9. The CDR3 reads CASSPRGGAGETQYF. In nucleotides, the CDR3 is TGTGCCAGCAGCCCCCGCGGGGGGGCGGGTGAGACCCAGTACTTC.

CDR3 DNA sequence: TGTGCCAGCAGCTTAGATTCGGGCATGGGTGAAAAACTGTTTTTT. It is translated as CASSLDSGMGEKLFF. The chain joins TRBV7-2 to TRBJ1-4; D not resolved. Looked up from germline, CDR1 is SGHTA and CDR2 is FQGNSA. Deletions cut 1 base from V and 7 bases from J, with 13 bases between. The CDR3 loop spans 15 amino acids.

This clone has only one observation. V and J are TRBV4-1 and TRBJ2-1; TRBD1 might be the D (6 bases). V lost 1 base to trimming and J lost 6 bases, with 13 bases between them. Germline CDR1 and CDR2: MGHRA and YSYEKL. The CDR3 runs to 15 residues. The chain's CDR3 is CASSQVGGRVNEQFF. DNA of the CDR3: TGCGCCAGCAGCCAAGTAGGGGGACGTGTCAATGAGCAGTTCTTC.

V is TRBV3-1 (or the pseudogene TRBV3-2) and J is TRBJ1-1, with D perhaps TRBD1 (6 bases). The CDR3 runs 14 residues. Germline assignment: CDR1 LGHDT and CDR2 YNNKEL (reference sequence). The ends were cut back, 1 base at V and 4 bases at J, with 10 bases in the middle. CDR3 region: CASSQADRRTEAFF. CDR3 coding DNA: TGTGCCAGCAGCCAAGCGGACAGACGCACTGAAGCTTTCTTT.

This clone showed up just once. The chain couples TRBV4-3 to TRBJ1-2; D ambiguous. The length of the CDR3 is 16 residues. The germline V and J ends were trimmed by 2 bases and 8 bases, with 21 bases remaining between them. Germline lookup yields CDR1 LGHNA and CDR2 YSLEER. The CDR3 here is CASSQLLSGPSGGYTF. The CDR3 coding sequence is TGCGCCAGCAGCCAACTCCTCTCCGGGCCCTCCGGGGGCTACACCTTC.

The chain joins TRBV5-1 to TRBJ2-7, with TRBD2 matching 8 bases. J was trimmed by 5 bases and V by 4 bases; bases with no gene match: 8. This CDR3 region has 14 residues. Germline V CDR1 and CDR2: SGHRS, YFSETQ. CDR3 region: CASSQISGADEQYF. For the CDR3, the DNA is TGCGCCAGCAGCCAAATTAGCGGGGCTGACGAGCAGTACTTC.

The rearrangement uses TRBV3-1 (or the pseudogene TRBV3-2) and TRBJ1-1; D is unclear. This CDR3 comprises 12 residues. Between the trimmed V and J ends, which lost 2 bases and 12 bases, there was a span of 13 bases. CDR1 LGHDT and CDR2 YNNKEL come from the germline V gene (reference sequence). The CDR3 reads CASSQIPTVTFF. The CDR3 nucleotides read TGTGCCAGCAGCCAAATACCCACAGTGACTTTCTTT.

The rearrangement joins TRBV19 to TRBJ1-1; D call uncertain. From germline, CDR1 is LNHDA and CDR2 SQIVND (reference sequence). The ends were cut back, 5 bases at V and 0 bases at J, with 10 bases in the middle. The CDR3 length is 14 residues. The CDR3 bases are TGTGCCAGTAGTCCTTCAGCCATGAACACTGAAGCTTTCTTT. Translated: CASSPSAMNTEAFF.

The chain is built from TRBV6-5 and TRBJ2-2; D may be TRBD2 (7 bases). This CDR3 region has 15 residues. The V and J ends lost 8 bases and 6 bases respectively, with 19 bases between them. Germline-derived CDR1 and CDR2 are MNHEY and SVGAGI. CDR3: CASRFGGAISGELFF. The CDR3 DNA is TGTGCCAGCCGATTTGGGGGGGCGATCTCCGGGGAGCTGTTTTTT.

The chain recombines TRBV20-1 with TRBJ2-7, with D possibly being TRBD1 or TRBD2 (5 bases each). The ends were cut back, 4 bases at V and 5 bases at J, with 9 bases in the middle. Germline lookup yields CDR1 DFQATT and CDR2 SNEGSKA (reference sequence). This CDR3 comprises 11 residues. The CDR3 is CSATRGNEQYF. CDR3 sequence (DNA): TGCAGTGCTACGAGGGGAAACGAGCAGTACTTC.

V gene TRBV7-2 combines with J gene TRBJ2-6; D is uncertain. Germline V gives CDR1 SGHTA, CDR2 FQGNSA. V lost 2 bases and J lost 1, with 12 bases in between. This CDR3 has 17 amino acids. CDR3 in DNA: TGTGCCAGCAGCTTATACGTCCGGAGTTCTGGGGCCAACGTCCTGACTTTC. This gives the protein CASSLYVRSSGANVLTF. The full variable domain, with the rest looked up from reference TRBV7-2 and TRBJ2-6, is GAGVSQSPSNKVTEKGKDVELRCDPISGHTALYWYRQSLGQGLEFLIYFQGNSAPDKSGLPSDRFSAERTGGSVSTLTIQRTQQEDSAVYLCASSLYVRSSGANVLTFGAGSRLTVL.

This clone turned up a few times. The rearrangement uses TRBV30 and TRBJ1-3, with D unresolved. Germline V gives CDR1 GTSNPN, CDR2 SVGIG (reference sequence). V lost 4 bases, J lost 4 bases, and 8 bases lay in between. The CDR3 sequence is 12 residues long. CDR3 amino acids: CAWKIYGNTIYF. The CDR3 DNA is TGTGCCTGGAAGATCTACGGAAACACCATATATTTT.